This TCR beta chain originates from a study of control samples from healthy donors and cancer patients. The CDR3 loop spans 17 amino acids. The trim removed 5 bases at V and 3 bases at J, leaving 10 bases unmatched. Germline loops: CDR1 MNHEY, CDR2 SMNVEV (reference sequence). Sequencing was performed with immunoSEQ multiplex PCR; in TCRdb, only in-frame clones are kept and a portion is missing. This sample has 150,000 or so clones; about 93% occur once, and the top ten carry about 4%. The chain couples TRBV27 to TRBJ1-1; TRBD1 aligns across 12 bases. The sequencing sample was made of blood. This clonotype originated in a woman aged 55-70 years in good health. The CDR3 DNA follows: TGTGCCAGCAGTAAACCGGGACAGGGGGCGTTGGACACTGAAGCTTTCTTT. Translating gives CASSKPGQGALDTEAFF.